Sequencing of this TCR beta chain was carried out in a study of shared clonotypes between healthy human individuals. Points from the study as a whole: Donor clonotype sharing was expected to depend on sequencing depth. Collection of samples was limited to blood; tissue repertoires likely differ.

In regard to this clone: Its target is not known.

This table comes from immunoSEQ multiplex PCR, and its TCRdb copy is limited to in-frame clones, with some not included. In the table there are 2 million to 2.5 million clones, approximately 96% of which are singletons. The donor population consisted of healthy HIV-negative adults with no recent acute infections or vaccinations. The CD4+ fraction was divided into a CD45RA+ naive subset and a CD45RA-negative memory subset. The CDR3 contains 15 residues. J lost 6 bases, V lost 2 bases, and 7 bases had no gene match. The germline V gene has CDR1 MGHDK and CDR2 SYGVNS. The chain carries TRBV25-1 and TRBJ2-5; 9 bases line up with TRBD1. The clonotype originates from a man aged 18 to 35 in good health. The source material was naive CD4+ T cells sorted from blood. Specified subset: CD45RA+ positively selected. The CDR3 nucleotides read TGTGCCAGCAGTGAACAAGACAGGGGGGGGCAGACCCAGTACTTC. Amino acid sequence: CASSEQDRGGQTQYF.